This T cell receptor (beta chain) came from a study of cytomegalovirus exposure and HLA in healthy donors. Study results and caveats: When the data were analyzed later, several of the most significant clusters appeared to be linked to common viral pathogens. Later analysis showed TCR association rates varying by HLA locus, highest for DRB1 and lowest for HLA-C. As was reported, the HLA-A and HLA-B alleles of most subjects were accurately predicted from TCR beta sequences. The authors assumed roughly uniform sequencing depth across donors for presence/absence analyses.

The germline V gene has CDR1 SGHKS and CDR2 YYEKEE (reference sequence). The CDR3 extends over 13 amino acids. V gave up 4 bases and J gave up 7 bases, with 15 bases separating them. This PCR relied on a set of 60 Vbeta primers and 13 Jbeta primers. Using immunoSEQ multiplex PCR, the repertoire was profiled, and TCRdb retains in-frame clones only, with some absent. This table holds roughly 150,000 clones, over 70% found once. As for this clone: Its antigen is still unknown.

The sequenced sample was PBMCs. The TCR comes from a man over 45 in good health and CMV-seropositive. The chain is built from TRBV5-5 and TRBJ2-7; unclear D gene. As DNA, the CDR3 is TGTGCCAGCAGCCCGACACTGTCCCTAGAGCAGTACTTC. The encoded protein is CASSPTLSLEQYF.